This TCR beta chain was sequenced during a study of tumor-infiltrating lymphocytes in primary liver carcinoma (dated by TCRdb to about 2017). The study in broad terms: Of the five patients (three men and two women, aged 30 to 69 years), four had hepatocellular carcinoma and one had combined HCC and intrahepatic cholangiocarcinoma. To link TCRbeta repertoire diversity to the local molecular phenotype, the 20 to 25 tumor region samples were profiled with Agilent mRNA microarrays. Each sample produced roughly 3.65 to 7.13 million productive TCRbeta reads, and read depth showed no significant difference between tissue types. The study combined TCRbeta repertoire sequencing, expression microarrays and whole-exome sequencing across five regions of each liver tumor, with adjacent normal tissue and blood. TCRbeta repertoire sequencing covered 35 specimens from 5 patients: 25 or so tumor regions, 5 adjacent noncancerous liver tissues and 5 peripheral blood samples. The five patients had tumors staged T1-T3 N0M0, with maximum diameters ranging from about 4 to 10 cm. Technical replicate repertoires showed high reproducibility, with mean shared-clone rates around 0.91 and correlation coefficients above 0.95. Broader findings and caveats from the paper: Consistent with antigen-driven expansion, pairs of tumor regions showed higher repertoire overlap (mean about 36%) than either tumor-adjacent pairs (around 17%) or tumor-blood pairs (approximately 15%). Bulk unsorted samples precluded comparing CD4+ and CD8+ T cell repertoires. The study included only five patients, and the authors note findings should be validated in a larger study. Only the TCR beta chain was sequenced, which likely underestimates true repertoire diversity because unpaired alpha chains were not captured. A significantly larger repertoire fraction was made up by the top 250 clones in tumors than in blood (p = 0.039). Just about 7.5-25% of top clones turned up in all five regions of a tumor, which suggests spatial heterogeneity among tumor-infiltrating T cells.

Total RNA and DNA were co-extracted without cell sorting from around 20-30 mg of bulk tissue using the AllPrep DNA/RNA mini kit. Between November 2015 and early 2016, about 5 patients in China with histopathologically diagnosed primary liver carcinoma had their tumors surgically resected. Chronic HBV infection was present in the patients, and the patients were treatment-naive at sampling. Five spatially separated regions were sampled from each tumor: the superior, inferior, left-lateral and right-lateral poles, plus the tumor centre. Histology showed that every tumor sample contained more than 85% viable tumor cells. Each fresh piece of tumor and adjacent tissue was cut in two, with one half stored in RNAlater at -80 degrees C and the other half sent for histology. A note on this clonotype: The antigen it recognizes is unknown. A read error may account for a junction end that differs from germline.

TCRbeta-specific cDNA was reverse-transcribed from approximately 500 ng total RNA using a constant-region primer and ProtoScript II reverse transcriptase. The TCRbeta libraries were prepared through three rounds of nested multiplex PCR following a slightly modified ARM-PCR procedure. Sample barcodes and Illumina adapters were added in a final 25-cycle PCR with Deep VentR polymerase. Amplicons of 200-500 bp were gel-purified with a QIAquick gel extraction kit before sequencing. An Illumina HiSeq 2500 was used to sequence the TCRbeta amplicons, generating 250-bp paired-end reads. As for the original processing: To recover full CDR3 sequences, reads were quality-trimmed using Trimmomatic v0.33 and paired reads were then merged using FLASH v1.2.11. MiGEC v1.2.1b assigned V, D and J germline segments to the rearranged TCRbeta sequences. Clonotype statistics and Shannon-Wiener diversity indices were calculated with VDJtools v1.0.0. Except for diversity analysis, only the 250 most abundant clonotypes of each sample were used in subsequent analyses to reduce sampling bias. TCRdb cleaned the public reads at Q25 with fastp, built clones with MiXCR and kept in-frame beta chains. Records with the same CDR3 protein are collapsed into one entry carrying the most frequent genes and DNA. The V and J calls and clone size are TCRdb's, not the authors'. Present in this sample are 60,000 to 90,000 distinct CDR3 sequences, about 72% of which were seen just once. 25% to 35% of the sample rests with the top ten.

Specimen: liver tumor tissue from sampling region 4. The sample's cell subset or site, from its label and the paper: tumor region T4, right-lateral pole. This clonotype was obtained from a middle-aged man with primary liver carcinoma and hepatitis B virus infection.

The nucleotide sequence reads as follows: TGTGCTAGCAGCCCACGGGAGAGGGGCTACGAGCAGTACTTC. Its protein product is CASSPRERGYEQYF. The chain is made from TRBV11-1 and TRBJ2-7, and TRBD2 may be the D gene, going by 6 matching bases. CDR1 is given as SGHAT and CDR2 as FQDESV, both from the germline V gene (reference sequence). Spanning cysteine to phenylalanine, the CDR3 consists of 14 amino acids. CDR3 DNA is the only sequence kept; it has 42 bases, read in frame from the first base.